The clone carrying this T cell receptor beta chain was observed a few times. Its target is unknown. Other DNA variants within this sample encode the same CDR3. This sample was included in a study of beta chain features in type 1 diabetes. Overall study findings and caveats: In every one of the four CD4+ subsets, TCRB CDR3s were moderately but significantly shorter in Type 1 diabetes patients. Type 1 diabetes patients had fewer VDJ junction insertions and more deletions. TCRB rearrangement may or may not be influenced by HLA type; here this remained unresolved.

Germline CDR1 is LGHNA and CDR2 is YNFKEQ. Trimming cost V 6 bases and J 3 bases; bases outside gene matches: 0. The CDR3 is made up of 12 amino acids. Expressed TCRB transcripts were sequenced after all isolated RNA was converted to cDNA. Data came from immunoSEQ multiplex PCR; TCRdb stores just in-frame clones and leaves some out. The sample has hundreds of thousands of clones, around 15% seen once. Sorting based on CD45RO/CCR7/CD25/CD127/CD95/CD27 separated CD4+ naive, central memory, regulatory and stem cell-like memory cells. The material sequenced was naive CD4+ T cells from blood. This TCR was sampled from a man between 18 and 29 years old in good health. The genes are TRBV4-2 and TRBJ2-3; 7 bases map to TRBD2. CDR3 DNA: TGTGCCAGCAGGGGGGGGACAGATACGCAGTATTTT. Protein sequence: CASRGGTDTQYF.